This TCR beta chain derives from a study of shared clonotypes between healthy human individuals. The overall study: Researchers drew samples from a couple of women and three men aged 18 to 49.

Clones were sequenced by immunoSEQ multiplex PCR, and TCRdb holds only the in-frame ones, with some missing. The data contain about half a million clones, roughly three quarters of them singletons. Turning to this clone: Its antigen is currently unknown.

The study, taken as a whole, reports: The small donor group covered limited genetic and exposure diversity.

V was clipped by 0 bases and J by 2 bases, with 11 bases between them. CDR1 and CDR2 from the germline V gene are SGHVS and FQNEAQ. CDR3 length: 15 residues. The TCR originated in a middle-aged woman in good health. Some clones in this sample may be carry-over from other donors' samples. The chain is built from TRBV7-8 and TRBJ2-7; D is perhaps TRBD2 (5 bases). Sequenced sample: PBMCs. The CDR3 reads CASSLARVMAYEQYF. The CDR3 DNA follows: TGTGCCAGCAGCTTAGCGCGGGTCATGGCCTACGAGCAGTACTTC.